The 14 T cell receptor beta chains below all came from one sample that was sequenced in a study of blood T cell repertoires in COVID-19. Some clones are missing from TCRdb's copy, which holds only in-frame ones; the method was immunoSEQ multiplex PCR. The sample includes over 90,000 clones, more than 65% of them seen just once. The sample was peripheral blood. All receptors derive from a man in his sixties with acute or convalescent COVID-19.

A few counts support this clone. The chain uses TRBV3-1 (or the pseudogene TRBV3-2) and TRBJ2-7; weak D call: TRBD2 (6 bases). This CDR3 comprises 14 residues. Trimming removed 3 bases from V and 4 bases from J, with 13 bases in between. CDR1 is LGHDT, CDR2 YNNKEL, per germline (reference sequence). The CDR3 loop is CASSQLGSSYEQYF. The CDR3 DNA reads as TGTGCCAGCAGCCAGCTCGGGAGTTCTTACGAGCAGTACTTC.

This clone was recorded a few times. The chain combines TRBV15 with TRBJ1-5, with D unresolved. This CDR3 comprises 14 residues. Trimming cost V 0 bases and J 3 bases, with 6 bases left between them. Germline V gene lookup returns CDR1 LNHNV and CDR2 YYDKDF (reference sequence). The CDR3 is CATSRDSSNQPQHF. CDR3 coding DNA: TGTGCCACCAGCAGAGACAGTTCCAATCAGCCCCAGCATTTT.

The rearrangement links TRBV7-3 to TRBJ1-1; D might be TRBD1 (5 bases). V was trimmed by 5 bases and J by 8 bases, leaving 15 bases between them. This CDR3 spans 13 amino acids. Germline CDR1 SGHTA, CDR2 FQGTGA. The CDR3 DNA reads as TGTGCCAGCAGCCCCAGGGTGTCGACAGAAGCTTTCTTT. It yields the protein CASSPRVSTEAFF.

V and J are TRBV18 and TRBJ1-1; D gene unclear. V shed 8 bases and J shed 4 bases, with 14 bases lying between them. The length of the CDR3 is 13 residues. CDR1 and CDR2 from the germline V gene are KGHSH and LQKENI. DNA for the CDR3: TGTGCCAGCACCGAGTCCGGTGGCACTGAAGCTTTCTTT. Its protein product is CASTESGGTEAFF.

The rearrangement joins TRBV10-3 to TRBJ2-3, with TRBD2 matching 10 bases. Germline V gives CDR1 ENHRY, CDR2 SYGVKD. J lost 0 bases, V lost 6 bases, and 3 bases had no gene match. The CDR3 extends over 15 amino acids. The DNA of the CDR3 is TGTGCCATCAGAGCTAGCGGGGGAAGCACAGATACGCAGTATTTT. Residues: CAIRASGGSTDTQYF.

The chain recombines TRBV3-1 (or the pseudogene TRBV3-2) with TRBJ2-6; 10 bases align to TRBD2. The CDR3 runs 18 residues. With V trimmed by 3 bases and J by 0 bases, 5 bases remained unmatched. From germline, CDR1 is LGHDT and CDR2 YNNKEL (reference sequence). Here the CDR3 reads CASSHGTSESSGANVLTF. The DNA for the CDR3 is TGTGCCAGCAGCCACGGGACTAGCGAGAGCTCTGGGGCCAACGTCCTGACTTTC.

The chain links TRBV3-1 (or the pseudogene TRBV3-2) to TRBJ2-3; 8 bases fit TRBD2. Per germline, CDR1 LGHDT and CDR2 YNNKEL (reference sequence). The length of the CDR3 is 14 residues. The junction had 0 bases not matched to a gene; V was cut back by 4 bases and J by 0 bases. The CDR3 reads CASSPGGSTDTQYF. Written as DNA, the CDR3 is TGTGCCAGCAGCCCGGGGGGGAGCACAGATACGCAGTATTTT.

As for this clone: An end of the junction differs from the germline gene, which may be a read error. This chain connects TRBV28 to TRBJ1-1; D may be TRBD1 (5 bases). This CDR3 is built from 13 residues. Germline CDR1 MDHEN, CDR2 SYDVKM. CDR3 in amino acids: CASSLPPRATVSF. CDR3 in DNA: TGTGCCAGCAGTTTACCACCCAGGGCCACAGTCTCCTTT.

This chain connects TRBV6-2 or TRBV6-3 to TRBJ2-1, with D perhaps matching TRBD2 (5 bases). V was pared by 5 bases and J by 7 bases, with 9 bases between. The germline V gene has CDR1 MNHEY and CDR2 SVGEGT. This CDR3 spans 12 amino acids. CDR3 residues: CASSDPGNEQFF. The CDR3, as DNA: TGTGCCAGCAGTGACCCGGGGAATGAGCAGTTCTTC.

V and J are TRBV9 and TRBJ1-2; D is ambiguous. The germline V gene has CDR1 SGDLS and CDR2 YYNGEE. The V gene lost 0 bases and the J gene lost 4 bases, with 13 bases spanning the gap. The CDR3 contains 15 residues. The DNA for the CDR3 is TGTGCCAGCAGCGTAGGATCTCAACCGGGCTATGGCTACACCTTC. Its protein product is CASSVGSQPGYGYTF.

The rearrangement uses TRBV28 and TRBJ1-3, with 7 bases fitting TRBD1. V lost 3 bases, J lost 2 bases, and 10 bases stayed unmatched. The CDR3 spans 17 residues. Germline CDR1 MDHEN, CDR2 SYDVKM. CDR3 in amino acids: CASSLPLEGATGNTIYF. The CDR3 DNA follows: TGTGCCAGCAGTTTGCCCCTGGAGGGGGCAACTGGAAACACCATATATTTT.

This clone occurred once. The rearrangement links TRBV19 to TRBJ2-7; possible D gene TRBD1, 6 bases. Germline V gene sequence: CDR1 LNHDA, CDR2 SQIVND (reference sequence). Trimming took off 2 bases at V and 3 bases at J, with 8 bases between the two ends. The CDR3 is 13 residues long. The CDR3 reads CASSISDSYEQYF. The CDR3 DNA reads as TGTGCCAGTAGTATATCGGACAGCTACGAGCAGTACTTC. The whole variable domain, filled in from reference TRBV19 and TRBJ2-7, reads DGGITQSPKYLFRKEGQNVTLSCEQNLNHDAMYWYRQDPGQGLRLIYYSQIVNDFQKGDIAEGYSVSREKKESFPLTVTSAQKNPTAFYLCASSISDSYEQYFGPGTRLTVT.

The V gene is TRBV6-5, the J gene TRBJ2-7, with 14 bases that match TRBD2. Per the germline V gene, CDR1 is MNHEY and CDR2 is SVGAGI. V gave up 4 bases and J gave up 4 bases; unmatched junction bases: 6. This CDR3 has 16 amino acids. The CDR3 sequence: CASSLGLAGDTYEQYF. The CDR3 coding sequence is TGTGCCAGCAGTTTGGGACTAGCGGGAGATACGTACGAGCAGTACTTC.

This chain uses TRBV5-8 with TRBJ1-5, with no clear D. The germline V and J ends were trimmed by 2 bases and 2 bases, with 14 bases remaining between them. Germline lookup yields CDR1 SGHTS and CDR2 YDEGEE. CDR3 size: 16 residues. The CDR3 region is CASSFAGRRGNQPQHF. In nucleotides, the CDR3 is TGTGCCAGCAGCTTTGCGGGCCGTCGGGGCAATCAGCCCCAGCATTTT.